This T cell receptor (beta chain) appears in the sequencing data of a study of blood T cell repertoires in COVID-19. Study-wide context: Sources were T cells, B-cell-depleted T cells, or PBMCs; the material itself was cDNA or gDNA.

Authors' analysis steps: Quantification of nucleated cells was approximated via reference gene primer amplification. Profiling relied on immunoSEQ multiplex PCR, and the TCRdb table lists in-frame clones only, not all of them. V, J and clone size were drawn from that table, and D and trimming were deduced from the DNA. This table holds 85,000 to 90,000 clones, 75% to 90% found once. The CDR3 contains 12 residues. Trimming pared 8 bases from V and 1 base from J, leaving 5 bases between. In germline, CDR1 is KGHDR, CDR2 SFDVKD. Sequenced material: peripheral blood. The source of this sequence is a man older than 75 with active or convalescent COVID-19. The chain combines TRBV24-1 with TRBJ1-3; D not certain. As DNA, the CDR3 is TGTGCCACCATGTCGTCTGGAAACACCATATATTTT. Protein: CATMSSGNTIYF.